This T cell receptor beta chain was sequenced for a study of Ad26.COV2.S vaccination and SARS-CoV-2 variants. General study points: Spike-specific TCR breadth ran higher among vaccine recipients than placebo recipients. Following vaccination, spike-specific CD8+ and CD4+ T cell responses reportedly exhibited substantial breadth. Vaccine and placebo groups showed comparable non-spike TCR breadth.

This clone is a singleton in its sample. Its antigen is currently unknown. Assay: immunoSEQ multiplex PCR; the TCRdb copy retains only in-frame clones and omits some. The data contain just over 350,000 clones, about 85% of them singletons. The sample's treatment: some 20 received Ad26.COV2.S at low or high dose, single or two shots; roughly five received placebo; per-sample allocation not given. Repertoires come from day 63 after the first vaccine or placebo injection. In the vaccine, an Ad26 vector expressed the SARS-CoV-2 spike of the Wuhan strain. The length of the CDR3 is 14 residues. The germline V gene has CDR1 LNHDA and CDR2 SQIVND (reference sequence). V was pared by 5 bases and J by 6 bases, with 10 bases of the junction left unmatched.

This material consisted of peripheral blood, taken in a trial of Ad26.COV2.S vaccine versus placebo. The receptor was derived from a person between 18 and 65 years old who received the Ad26.COV2.S COVID-19 vaccine or a placebo. The gene calls are TRBV19 and TRBJ2-7; 7 bases map to TRBD1. CDR3 DNA sequence: TGTGCCAGTAGTGTCCGGGACAGAGGGCTCGAGCAGTACTTC. It codes for CASSVRDRGLEQYF.